These 13 T cell receptor beta chains were sequenced from one sample in a study of CD8 T cells in Susac syndrome. With random hexamers, reverse transcription was performed on about 0.45 to 1 ug of RNA. In TCRdb, the immunoSEQ multiplex PCR reads were re-called with MiXCR into one record per CDR3 protein. The sample has 100,000 to 150,000 distinct CDR3 sequences, around 94% seen once. The sample was CD8+ T cells from PBMCs. The receptors here all came from a human donor with Susac syndrome.

The chain couples TRBV5-6 to TRBJ1-1; D is unclear. The V end was cut by 4 bases, the J end by 3 bases, with 10 bases between. Germline V gene data show CDR1 as SGHDT and CDR2 as YYEEEE. This CDR3 spans 13 amino acids. The CDR3: CASSPTGDTEAFF. The CDR3 bases are TGTGCCAGCAGCCCGACCGGGGACACTGAAGCTTTCTTT. Full variable domain (missing parts from reference TRBV5-6 and TRBJ1-1): DAGVTQSPTHLIKTRGQQVTLRCSPKSGHDTVSWYQQALGQGPQFIFQYYEEEERQRGNFPDRFSGHQFPNYSSELNVNALLLGDSALYLCASSPTGDTEAFFGQGTRLTVV.

This clonotype appeared once. The CDR3, as DNA: TGCGCCAGCAGTCAACCCCGTTGGGGCGGGGAGCTGTTTTTT. Translating gives CASSQPRWGGELFF. The J gene is TRBJ2-2, the V gene TRBV23-1, with D hard to call. TRBV23-1 counts as an open reading frame of uncertain function. This CDR3 contains 14 residues. The V and J ends lost 2 bases and 7 bases respectively, with 11 bases between them.

This sequence joins TRBV3-1 and TRBJ1-2, with TRBD1 matching 7 bases. Germline loops: CDR1 LGHDT, CDR2 YNNKEL (reference sequence). The CDR3 runs to 15 residues. Trimming at V came to 5 bases and at J to 3 bases, leaving 9 bases not matched to a gene. This chain's CDR3 is CASSDDTGTDYGYTF. The CDR3 bases are TGTGCCAGCAGCGACGACACCGGGACAGACTATGGCTACACCTTC.

This clonotype is a singleton in its sample. V usage is TRBV6-1 and J usage is TRBJ2-4; D gene unclear. Germline CDR1 and CDR2: MNHNS and SASEGT. V lost 2 bases and J lost 9, with 20 bases in between. The CDR3 contains 16 residues. This CDR3 reads CASSERVLDILGIQYF. CDR3 nucleotide sequence: TGTGCCAGCAGTGAAAGGGTTCTAGATATCCTAGGCATTCAGTACTTC.

This chain uses TRBV3-1 with TRBJ1-5; possible D gene TRBD1, 5 bases. The CDR3 contains 15 residues. V lost 4 bases to trimming and J lost 7 bases, with 17 bases between them. The germline V gene has CDR1 LGHDT and CDR2 YNNKEL (reference sequence). The CDR3 sequence is CASSPHPGTEQPQHF. The DNA for the CDR3 is TGTGCCAGCAGCCCACACCCCGGGACGGAACAGCCCCAGCATTTT. Looking up the rest from reference TRBV3-1 and TRBJ1-5 gives the full variable domain: DTAVSQTPKYLVTQMGNDKSIKCEQNLGHDTMYWYKQDSKKFLKIMFSYNNKELIINETVPNRFSPKSPDKAHLNLHINSLELGDSAVYFCASSPHPGTEQPQHFGDGTRLSIL.

J is TRBJ2-1 and V is TRBV29-1; D may correspond to TRBD1 or TRBD2 (5 bases each). The CDR3 sequence is 13 residues long. The V end lost 8 bases, the J end lost 6 bases, and 17 bases lay between the germline ends. CDR1 is SQVTM and CDR2 is ANQGSEA in the germline V gene. CDR3 DNA sequence: TGCAGCCCCTGGGACGGACTTACCAATGAGCAGTTCTTC. This encodes CSPWDGLTNEQFF.

The CDR3 DNA reads as TGTGCCAGCAGTTTAACGGGATTGGGAACCTACCAAGAGACCCAGTACTTC. This encodes CASSLTGLGTYQETQYF. The rearrangement uses TRBV27 and TRBJ2-5, with D possibly being TRBD2 (5 bases). Germline values: CDR1 MNHEY, CDR2 SMNVEV (reference sequence). Trimming took 2 bases from V and 0 from J, leaving 16 bases between them. The CDR3 runs to 17 residues.

For the CDR3, the DNA is TGTGCCTGGAGTGTCAGTAGCGGGAGTTACGAGCAGTACTTC. As protein: CAWSVSSGSYEQYF. The chain recombines TRBV30 with TRBJ2-7; TRBD2 agrees at 9 bases. The CDR3 has 14 residues. With V trimmed by 0 bases and J by 4 bases, 4 bases remained unmatched. The germline V gene has CDR1 GTSNPN and CDR2 SVGIG (reference sequence).

This clonotype showed up just once. J is TRBJ2-5 and V is TRBV20-1; 10 bases map to TRBD2. Trimming at V came to 3 bases and at J to 2 bases, leaving 9 bases not matched to a gene. CDR3 length: 16 residues. The germline V gene has CDR1 DFQATT and CDR2 SNEGSKA (reference sequence). The CDR3 DNA follows: TGCAGTGCTAGTCCCCTGGGACTAGCGAAACAAGAGACCCAGTACTTC. It encodes CSASPLGLAKQETQYF.

The sample holds one count of this clonotype. The chain uses TRBV20-1 and TRBJ2-7; D is tentatively TRBD1 or TRBD2 (6 bases each). Deletions cut 1 base from V and 2 bases from J, with 12 bases between. Germline CDR1 and CDR2: DFQATT and SNEGSKA (reference sequence). The CDR3 is 14 amino acids. CDR3 bases: TGCAGTGCTAGAGGGGAGGACAGTACCTACGAGCAGTACTTC. Its protein product is CSARGEDSTYEQYF.

V gene TRBV12-3 or TRBV12-4 combines with J gene TRBJ1-3, with D unclear. Trimming shortened V by 10 bases and J by 0 bases, and 7 bases separated the two germline ends. CDR3 size: 12 residues. In DNA form, the CDR3 reads TGTGCCACGTCGGGCTCTGGAAACACCATATATTTT. Translation gives CATSGSGNTIYF.

The chain recombines TRBV3-1 with TRBJ2-1; 15 bases are a match to TRBD2. The trim removed 0 bases at V and 5 bases at J, leaving 8 bases unmatched. Germline-derived CDR1 and CDR2 are LGHDT and YNNKEL (reference sequence). CDR3 length: 19 residues. CDR3 sequence reads: CASSQEPGLAGGINNEQFF. In DNA, the CDR3 is TGTGCCAGCAGCCAAGAACCGGGACTAGCGGGAGGTATAAACAATGAGCAGTTCTTC.

The chain uses TRBV5-1 and TRBJ2-7, with a weak D call TRBD2 (5 bases). The CDR3 covers 11 residues. CDR1 SGHRS and CDR2 YFSETQ come from the germline V gene. Trimming stripped 4 bases from V and 5 bases from J, with 7 bases between. Written as DNA, the CDR3 is TGCGCCAGCAGCCAACTAGACGAGCAGTACTTC. This translates into CASSQLDEQYF.